This section outlines one T cell receptor beta chain sequence together with its context. Its antigen is not identified. Each patient with chemo-refractory metastatic non-small-cell lung cancer was treated with focal radiation plus CTLA-4 blockade using ipilimumab. This sample was taken from a study of radiotherapy plus CTLA-4 blockade in lung cancer. Trimming pared 0 bases from V and 5 bases from J, leaving 18 bases between. This CDR3 region has 17 residues. Germline-derived CDR1 and CDR2 are LGHNA and YSLEER. The repertoire was sequenced with immunoSEQ multiplex PCR; TCRdb's copy has only in-frame clones and lacks some. Found here are about 110,000 clones, roughly 77% of them singletons; the top ten hold about 3.3%. Regarding the study as a whole: TCR clones from tumors expanded in blood after radiotherapy plus ipilimumab. Early blood T cell clone dynamics reportedly forecast response best, with interferon-beta.

This clonotype was sampled from a human donor with non-small cell lung cancer that progressed on radiotherapy plus ipilimumab. Some clones in this sample may be carry-over from other donors' samples. The V and J genes are TRBV4-3 and TRBJ2-3; maybe TRBD2 (5 bases). The sample was peripheral blood, taken from a patient treated with radiotherapy plus ipilimumab. Here the CDR3 DNA reads TGCGCCAGCAGCCAAGATCTTTTCGGGGAGAAATTAGATACGCAGTATTTT. The encoded protein is CASSQDLFGEKLDTQYF.